The rows below give T cell receptor beta chains drawn from one sample of a study of blood T cell repertoires in COVID-19. Repertoires were generated with immunoSEQ multiplex PCR, while TCRdb's copy carries only in-frame clones and drops some. The sample includes roughly 240,000 clones, approximately 85% of them seen just once. The material sequenced was PBMCs or T cells enriched from blood (not recorded which). All receptors derive from a woman between 50 and 59 years old with acute COVID-19. Each CDR3 is given with its conserved first and last residue. The order of the fields is D gene, J gene, V gene, clone size, CDR3 DNA, CDR3 protein. A D gene is named only where the DNA matches it firmly. The size field is filled for only some rows; it gives once, few, many or a size class.

>NA|TRBJ1-2|TRBV7-2|NA
TGTGCCAGCAGCTTAGAAACAGGTCCTAACTATGGCTACACCTTC
CASSLETGPNYGYTF
>TRBD1|TRBJ2-7|TRBV7-2|few
TGTGCCAGCAGCTTAGCCCCGGGACAGGACTACGAGCAGTACTTC
CASSLAPGQDYEQYF
>TRBD1|TRBJ1-5|TRBV11-2|NA
TGTGCCAGCAGCCCAGGGACAGGGGGTCAGCCCCAGCATTTT
CASSPGTGGQPQHF
>TRBD1|TRBJ1-4|TRBV11-2|NA
TGTGCCAGCAGCCAGCCGACAGGGACAACTAATGAAAAACTGTTTTTT
CASSQPTGTTNEKLFF
>TRBD1|TRBJ1-5|TRBV2|NA
TGTGCCAGCAGTCCCGACAGGGCCCCTAGCGATCAGCCCCAGCATTTT
CASSPDRAPSDQPQHF
>TRBD1|TRBJ1-2|TRBV4-3|NA
TGCGCCAGCAGCCAATATGGGGGACAGGGGGGCTATGGCTACACCTTC
CASSQYGGQGGYGYTF
>NA|TRBJ2-3|TRBV5-5|NA
TGTGCCAGCAGCGGTGGGACACGATCATGGACAGATACGCAGTATTTT
CASSGGTRSWTDTQYF
>NA|TRBJ1-3|TRBV19|NA
TGTGCCAGTAGCGACACCTCCTCTGGAAACACCATATATTTT
CASSDTSSGNTIYF
>NA|TRBJ2-1|TRBV19|NA
TGTGCCAGTAGTATAGATCCGCAGTACAATGAGCAGTTCTTC
CASSIDPQYNEQFF
>NA|TRBJ1-6|TRBV27|NA
TGTGCCAGCAGGATCAGGAATTCACCCCTCCACTTT
CASRIRNSPLHF